The sequence of this T cell receptor (beta chain) was determined in a study of technical replicates of blood from a few donors. This CDR3 is built from 12 residues. Germline CDR1 is GTSNPN and CDR2 is SVGIG (reference sequence). The germline V and J ends were trimmed by 4 bases and 8 bases, with 11 bases remaining between them. Measured with immunoSEQ multiplex PCR; TCRdb has only the in-frame clones, and not every one. The repertoire includes approximately 15,000 clones, just under 85% of them detected once, and roughly 12% sits in the top ten. The chain has TRBV30 and TRBJ1-4, with D maybe TRBD1 (5 bases). The specimen was PBMCs. The TCR was taken from a human donor in good health. The DNA for the CDR3 is TGTGCCTGGAACAGGAGAAGGGAAAAACTGTTTTTT. Protein: CAWNRRREKLFF.